Listed below are T cell receptor beta chains from one sample, sequenced in a study of blood T cell repertoires in COVID-19. Profiled with immunoSEQ multiplex PCR; TCRdb holds only in-frame clones, not every one. The sample lists around 150,000 clones; over 75% were seen once. Sample: peripheral blood. These receptors came from a man aged 55 to 69 with active or convalescent COVID-19. The CDR3 runs from the conserved cysteine through the conserved F or W. The D gene is left open where the match is weak. Expanded clones are given a class, and other clones once, few, many or no size at all.

abundance: -; v_gene: TRBV5-1; d_gene: TRBD1; j_gene: TRBJ1-2; CDR3aa: CASSAGTGGYGYTF; CDR3nt: TGCGCCAGCAGCGCGGGGACAGGGGGCTATGGCTACACCTTC
abundance: -; v_gene: TRBV28; d_gene: -; j_gene: TRBJ1-5; CDR3aa: CASSLGVGGGNQPQHF; CDR3nt: TGTGCCAGCAGTTTAGGGGTGGGAGGCGGCAATCAGCCCCAGCATTTT
abundance: -; v_gene: TRBV5-6; d_gene: TRBD2; j_gene: TRBJ2-1; CDR3aa: CASSFTSGSYNEQFF; CDR3nt: TGTGCCAGCAGCTTTACTAGCGGTTCCTACAATGAGCAGTTCTTC
abundance: -; v_gene: TRBV5-6; d_gene: TRBD1; j_gene: TRBJ1-2; CDR3aa: CASSYGTGANGYTF; CDR3nt: TGTGCCAGCAGCTACGGGACAGGGGCGAACGGCTACACCTTC
abundance: -; v_gene: TRBV23-1; d_gene: -; j_gene: TRBJ1-5; CDR3aa: CASTPCPGNSNQPQHF; CDR3nt: TGCGCCAGCACCCCCTGCCCGGGAAATAGCAATCAGCCCCAGCATTTT
abundance: once; v_gene: TRBV18; d_gene: TRBD1; j_gene: TRBJ2-4; CDR3aa: CASSPLGQGALLGKNIQYF; CDR3nt: TGTGCCAGCTCACCCCTAGGACAGGGGGCGCTTCTGGGCAAAAACATTCAGTACTTC
abundance: -; v_gene: TRBV10-3; d_gene: TRBD2; j_gene: TRBJ2-1; CDR3aa: CAISVGTSGGNEQFF; CDR3nt: TGTGCCATCAGTGTAGGGACTAGCGGGGGGAATGAGCAGTTCTTC
abundance: -; v_gene: TRBV6-5; d_gene: -; j_gene: TRBJ1-4; CDR3aa: CASRPGEKEKLFF; CDR3nt: TGTGCCAGCAGGCCAGGGGAGAAAGAAAAACTGTTTTTT
abundance: -; v_gene: TRBV10-2; d_gene: -; j_gene: TRBJ2-5; CDR3aa: CASSDLGLETQYF; CDR3nt: TGCGCCAGCAGTGATCTGGGGCTGGAGACCCAGTACTTC
abundance: -; v_gene: TRBV11-1; d_gene: -; j_gene: TRBJ1-1; CDR3aa: CASSPKVGWASFF; CDR3nt: TGTGCCAGCAGCCCGAAGGTGGGTTGGGCGTCTTTCTTT
abundance: -; v_gene: TRBV11-3; d_gene: TRBD1; j_gene: TRBJ1-5; CDR3aa: CASSLEVDRGGQPQHF; CDR3nt: TGTGCCAGCAGCTTAGAGGTGGACAGGGGCGGTCAGCCCCAGCATTTT
abundance: -; v_gene: TRBV5-6; d_gene: -; j_gene: TRBJ1-4; CDR3aa: CASTPAGVGEKLFF; CDR3nt: TGTGCCAGCACCCCGGCAGGGGTAGGTGAAAAACTGTTTTTT
abundance: -; v_gene: TRBV7-8; d_gene: -; j_gene: TRBJ1-2; CDR3aa: CASSLAAATRYTF; CDR3nt: TGTGCCAGCAGCTTAGCGGCGGCAACCCGCTACACCTTC
abundance: -; v_gene: TRBV11-2; d_gene: -; j_gene: TRBJ2-7; CDR3aa: CASNEATGDYEQYF; CDR3nt: TGTGCCAGCAACGAGGCTACGGGAGACTACGAGCAGTACTTC
abundance: -; v_gene: TRBV29-1; d_gene: -; j_gene: TRBJ1-4; CDR3aa: CSVLATNEKLFF; CDR3nt: TGCAGCGTTTTAGCAACTAATGAAAAACTGTTTTTT
abundance: few; v_gene: TRBV28; d_gene: TRBD1; j_gene: TRBJ1-2; CDR3aa: CASSLTGQVGGYTF; CDR3nt: TGTGCCAGCAGTTTGACCGGACAGGTCGGTGGCTACACCTTC
abundance: -; v_gene: TRBV25-1; d_gene: -; j_gene: TRBJ1-1; CDR3aa: CASSAYGRAFF; CDR3nt: TGTGCCAGCAGCGCATATGGGAGAGCTTTCTTT
abundance: -; v_gene: TRBV15; d_gene: -; j_gene: TRBJ2-1; CDR3aa: CATSREILASVYNEQFF; CDR3nt: TGTGCCACCAGCAGAGAGATATTGGCTAGCGTCTACAATGAGCAGTTCTTC
abundance: -; v_gene: TRBV19; d_gene: -; j_gene: TRBJ1-1; CDR3aa: CASSTSWAMNTEAFF; CDR3nt: TGTGCCAGTAGTACCTCGTGGGCCATGAACACTGAAGCTTTCTTT
abundance: -; v_gene: TRBV5-1; d_gene: -; j_gene: TRBJ1-5; CDR3aa: CASSLRGGNQPQHF; CDR3nt: TGCGCCAGCAGCTTAAGGGGTGGGAATCAGCCCCAGCATTTT
abundance: -; v_gene: TRBV6-2/TRBV6-3; d_gene: TRBD1; j_gene: TRBJ2-5; CDR3aa: CASSQNRGGETQYF; CDR3nt: TGTGCCAGCAGCCAAAACAGGGGTGGAGAGACCCAGTACTTC
abundance: -; v_gene: TRBV5-1; d_gene: TRBD1; j_gene: TRBJ1-2; CDR3aa: CASSLQGGFGDGYTF; CDR3nt: TGCGCCAGCAGTCTACAGGGGGGATTTGGTGATGGCTACACCTTC
abundance: -; v_gene: TRBV29-1; d_gene: -; j_gene: TRBJ2-7; CDR3aa: CSVVPAGRNEQYF; CDR3nt: TGCAGCGTTGTGCCGGCAGGTCGAAACGAGCAGTACTTC
abundance: few; v_gene: TRBV19; d_gene: TRBD1; j_gene: TRBJ1-5; CDR3aa: CASRDDRVYQPQHF; CDR3nt: TGTGCCAGTAGGGACGACAGGGTTTATCAGCCCCAGCATTTT
abundance: -; v_gene: TRBV7-7; d_gene: -; j_gene: TRBJ2-3; CDR3aa: CASSLEGVGTDTQYF; CDR3nt: TGTGCTAGCAGCTTAGAAGGGGTCGGCACAGATACGCAGTATTTT
abundance: once; v_gene: TRBV4-1; d_gene: TRBD1; j_gene: TRBJ2-5; CDR3aa: CASSQGRGTAQETQYF; CDR3nt: TGCGCCAGCAGCCAAGGCAGGGGGACAGCCCAAGAGACCCAGTACTTC
abundance: few; v_gene: TRBV6-1; d_gene: -; j_gene: TRBJ2-7; CDR3aa: CASSPGRGFSYEQYF; CDR3nt: TGTGCCAGCAGTCCCGGAAGGGGCTTCTCCTACGAGCAGTACTTC
abundance: -; v_gene: TRBV2; d_gene: TRBD1; j_gene: TRBJ1-6; CDR3aa: CASSGDRGTSPLHF; CDR3nt: TGTGCCAGCAGTGGGGACAGGGGGACTTCACCCCTCCACTTT
abundance: -; v_gene: TRBV6-5; d_gene: TRBD1; j_gene: TRBJ1-2; CDR3aa: CASSRGQLYGYTF; CDR3nt: TGTGCCAGCAGTCGGGGACAGCTCTATGGCTACACCTTC
abundance: -; v_gene: TRBV24-1; d_gene: TRBD2; j_gene: TRBJ2-7; CDR3aa: CATSESGTSVYEQYF; CDR3nt: TGTGCCACCAGTGAGTCCGGGACTAGCGTTTACGAGCAGTACTTC
abundance: -; v_gene: TRBV28; d_gene: TRBD1; j_gene: TRBJ1-1; CDR3aa: CASRRRDSPNTEAFF; CDR3nt: TGTGCCAGCAGGCGCCGGGACAGCCCGAACACTGAAGCTTTCTTT